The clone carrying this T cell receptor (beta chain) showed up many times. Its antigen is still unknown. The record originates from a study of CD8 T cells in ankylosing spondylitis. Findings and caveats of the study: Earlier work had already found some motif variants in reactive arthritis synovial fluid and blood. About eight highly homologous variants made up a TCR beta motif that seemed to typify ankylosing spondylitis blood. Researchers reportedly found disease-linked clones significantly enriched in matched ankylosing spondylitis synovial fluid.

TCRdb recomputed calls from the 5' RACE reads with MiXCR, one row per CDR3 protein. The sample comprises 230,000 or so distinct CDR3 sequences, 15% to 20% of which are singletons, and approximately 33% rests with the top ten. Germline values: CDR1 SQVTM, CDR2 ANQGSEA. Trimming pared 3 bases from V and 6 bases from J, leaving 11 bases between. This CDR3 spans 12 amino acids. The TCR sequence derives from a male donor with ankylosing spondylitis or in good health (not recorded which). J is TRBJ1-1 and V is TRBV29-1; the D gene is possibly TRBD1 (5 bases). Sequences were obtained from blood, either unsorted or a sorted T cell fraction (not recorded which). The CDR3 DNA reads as TGCAGCGTTGACTGGGGGATCGCTGAAGCTTTCTTT. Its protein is CSVDWGIAEAFF.